These T cell receptor beta chains were read from a single sample in a study of blood T cell repertoires in COVID-19. Data came from immunoSEQ multiplex PCR; TCRdb stores just in-frame clones and leaves some out. The data show 250,000 to 400,000 clones, with roughly 85% seen just once and under 2% held by the top ten. Sequencing was performed on PBMCs or T cells enriched from blood (not recorded which). Every receptor here comes from a young woman who had been exposed to COVID-19. CDR3s include the opening cysteine and the closing phenylalanine or tryptophan. The D gene is left open where the match is weak. Clone size, where shown, is once, few, many, or a class for clones that have expanded.

NA | TRBJ2-7 | TRBD2 | TRBV27 | CASSFGGGSYEQYF | TGTGCCAGCAGTTTCGGCGGGGGTTCCTACGAGCAGTACTTC
NA | TRBJ1-2 | TRBD1 | TRBV30 | CAWRGRTGRGVGYGYTF | TGTGCCTGGAGGGGCCGGACAGGGCGGGGAGTCGGCTATGGCTACACCTTC
NA | TRBJ1-2 | NA | TRBV5-1 | CASSLAPPDGYTF | TGCGCCAGCAGCTTGGCACCCCCGGATGGCTACACCTTC
NA | TRBJ1-3 | NA | TRBV10-3 | CAITGSSGNTIYF | TGTGCCATCACCGGGAGCTCTGGAAACACCATATATTTT
NA | TRBJ2-3 | NA | TRBV29-1 | CSARPPSRDTQYF | TGCAGCGCCCGTCCCCCTTCGAGGGATACGCAGTATTTT
once | TRBJ2-7 | NA | TRBV6-5 | CASRRDTYEQYF | TGTGCCAGCAGACGGGACACCTACGAGCAGTACTTC
few | TRBJ1-3 | TRBD1 | TRBV7-2 | CASSGRDRGKGNTIYF | TGTGCCAGCAGCGGCCGGGACAGGGGGAAAGGAAACACCATATATTTT
NA | TRBJ2-5 | NA | TRBV7-9 | CASSREETQYF | TGTGCCAGCAGCCGTGAGGAGACCCAGTACTTC
few | TRBJ1-2 | NA | TRBV7-9 | CASSLNSLGPYSYGYTF | TGTGCCAGCAGCTTAAACAGTTTGGGGCCCTATTCCTATGGCTACACCTTC
NA | TRBJ1-2 | NA | TRBV4-1 | CASSLQGGYTF | TGCGCCAGCAGCCTGCAGGGCGGCTACACCTTC
NA | TRBJ2-1 | TRBD2 | TRBV20-1 | CSASSSSGSLDEQFF | TGCAGTGCTAGTTCGTCTAGCGGGAGTTTGGATGAGCAGTTCTTC
NA | TRBJ2-7 | TRBD2 | TRBV20-1 | CSASGTAGDHKEQYF | TGCAGTGCTAGTGGCACAGCGGGGGACCACAAGGAGCAGTACTTC
NA | TRBJ1-3 | TRBD1 | TRBV9 | CASSVADRASGNTIYF | TGTGCCAGCAGCGTAGCTGACAGGGCCTCTGGAAACACCATATATTTT
NA | TRBJ2-7 | TRBD2 | TRBV19 | CASSPGLAGEEQYF | TGTGCCAGTAGTCCCGGACTAGCGGGAGAAGAGCAGTACTTC
NA | TRBJ2-7 | TRBD1 | TRBV20-1 | CSASSSQDRVYEQYF | TGCAGTGCTAGTTCTTCCCAGGACAGGGTTTACGAGCAGTACTTC
NA | TRBJ1-1 | NA | TRBV7-8 | CASSLGVGRGTEAFF | TGTGCCAGCAGCTTGGGAGTAGGGCGAGGGACTGAAGCTTTCTTT
NA | TRBJ1-1 | TRBD1 | TRBV28 | CASSFRQGRRNTEAFF | TGTGCCAGCAGTTTCCGACAGGGTAGGCGGAACACTGAAGCTTTCTTT
NA | TRBJ2-7 | NA | TRBV27 | CASSYGGGLSYEQYF | TGTGCCAGCAGTTATGGGGGAGGCCTCTCCTACGAGCAGTACTTC
NA | TRBJ2-1 | TRBD2 | TRBV3-1/TRBV3-2 | CASSQVTSGYNEQFF | TGTGCCAGCAGCCAAGTAACTAGCGGCTACAATGAGCAGTTCTTC
NA | TRBJ2-4 | NA | TRBV28 | CASSFRFGRDLAKNIQYF | TGTGCCAGCAGTTTTAGGTTTGGGCGGGACCTAGCCAAAAACATTCAGTACTTC
NA | TRBJ1-3 | TRBD1 | TRBV28 | CASSLFPGGENTIYF | TGTGCCAGCAGTTTGTTCCCAGGGGGCGAAAACACCATATATTTT
NA | TRBJ2-2 | TRBD1 | TRBV5-6 | CASSFRTGPSTGELFF | TGTGCCAGCAGCTTCCGGACAGGGCCATCCACCGGGGAGCTGTTTTTT
NA | TRBJ2-1 | NA | TRBV30 | CAWTLGSVNEQFF | TGTGCCTGGACCCTTGGTTCGGTCAATGAGCAGTTCTTC
NA | TRBJ1-5 | NA | TRBV28 | CASSLISGLFQPQHF | TGTGCCAGCAGTTTAATATCAGGGTTATTTCAGCCCCAGCATTTT
NA | TRBJ1-2 | TRBD1 | TRBV19 | CASRTGGAGYGYTF | TGTGCCAGTAGGACAGGGGGCGCTGGCTATGGCTACACCTTC
NA | TRBJ2-1 | NA | TRBV7-8 | CASSLHRGPKQGNEQFF | TGTGCCAGCAGCTTACACCGGGGACCTAAACAGGGCAATGAGCAGTTCTTC
once | TRBJ2-7 | TRBD2 | TRBV4-3 | CASSPGGNYEQYF | TGCGCCAGCAGCCCCGGGGGGAACTACGAGCAGTACTTC
NA | TRBJ1-6 | NA | TRBV9 | CASSVRQASDYNSPLHF | TGTGCCAGCAGCGTAAGACAGGCTTCGGACTATAATTCACCCCTCCACTTT
NA | TRBJ2-7 | TRBD2 | TRBV28 | CASSLTGLAGVYLF | TGTGCCAGCAGTTTGACAGGACTAGCGGGAGTATACCTCTTC
NA | TRBJ2-1 | NA | TRBV7-2 | CASSLGRGRWNEQFF | TGTGCCAGCAGCTTAGGGCGGGGTAGGTGGAATGAGCAGTTCTTC
NA | TRBJ2-7 | NA | TRBV19 | CASSIAPSSYEQYF | TGTGCCAGTAGTATAGCCCCCAGCTCCTACGAGCAGTACTTC
NA | TRBJ2-7 | TRBD1 | TRBV7-9 | CASSPNTGATDEQYF | TGTGCCAGCAGTCCTAACACAGGGGCGACGGACGAGCAGTACTTC
NA | TRBJ2-1 | TRBD2 | TRBV7-3 | CASSSHSAGAEQFF | TGTGCCAGCAGCTCACACAGCGCGGGAGCTGAGCAGTTCTTC
NA | TRBJ2-5 | TRBD2 | TRBV7-3 | CASILAGGTPYSQETQYF | TGTGCCAGCATCCTGGCGGGGGGAACCCCATACTCCCAAGAGACCCAGTACTTC
NA | TRBJ1-6 | TRBD1 | TRBV9 | CASNLGQGESPLHF | TGTGCCAGCAATTTAGGACAGGGGGAATCACCCCTCCACTTT
NA | TRBJ2-7 | NA | TRBV4-3 | CASSQATISSYEQYF | TGCGCCAGCAGCCAAGCTACTATTAGCTCCTACGAGCAGTACTTC
NA | TRBJ1-5 | TRBD1 | TRBV28 | CASLQGDYYYSNQPQHF | TGTGCCAGCCTACAGGGGGACTACTATTATAGCAATCAGCCCCAGCATTTT
NA | TRBJ1-2 | TRBD1 | TRBV28 | CASSGTGGAVPGYTF | TGTGCCAGCAGTGGAACAGGGGGAGCAGTTCCTGGCTACACCTTC
NA | TRBJ2-7 | NA | TRBV4-3 | CASSQERGSGVYEQYF | TGCGCCAGCAGCCAAGAAAGAGGGAGTGGGGTCTACGAGCAGTACTTC
NA | TRBJ1-6 | NA | TRBV9 | CASSGQTGYSPLHF | TGTGCCAGCAGCGGACAGACGGGTTACTCACCCCTCCACTTT
NA | TRBJ1-2 | NA | TRBV5-1 | CASLSNYGYTF | TGCGCCAGCCTCTCTAACTATGGCTACACCTTC
NA | TRBJ2-5 | NA | TRBV12-3/TRBV12-4 | CASSFSPETQYF | TGTGCCAGCAGTTTTTCCCCGGAGACCCAGTACTTC